This T cell receptor beta chain came from a study of T cell responses to AZD1222 COVID-19 vaccine. General study findings and limits: Spike-specific TCR breadth and depth both grew after two AZD1222 doses. Reportedly, nearly half the spike-specific TCRs target unmutated variant regions. There were mostly white British donors and more females than males, and clonal diversity was possibly underestimated.

Note on this clone: Its target is not known.

Germline loops: CDR1 SGHTA, CDR2 FQGNSA. V was pared by 5 bases and J by 5 bases, with 4 bases of the junction left unmatched. The CDR3 loop spans 14 amino acids. Method: immunoSEQ multiplex PCR; TCRdb's copy keeps in-frame clones and lacks some. The table records 130,000 or so clones, approximately 88% of them present only once. This sequence originates from an adult in good health. The sequenced sample was peripheral blood, obtained on day 0 of AZD1222 vaccination. The chain uses TRBV7-2 and TRBJ2-1, with TRBD1 matching over 9 bases. CDR3 sequence: CASSRDRANNEQFF. The CDR3 bases are TGTGCCAGCAGCCGGGACAGGGCAAACAATGAGCAGTTCTTC.